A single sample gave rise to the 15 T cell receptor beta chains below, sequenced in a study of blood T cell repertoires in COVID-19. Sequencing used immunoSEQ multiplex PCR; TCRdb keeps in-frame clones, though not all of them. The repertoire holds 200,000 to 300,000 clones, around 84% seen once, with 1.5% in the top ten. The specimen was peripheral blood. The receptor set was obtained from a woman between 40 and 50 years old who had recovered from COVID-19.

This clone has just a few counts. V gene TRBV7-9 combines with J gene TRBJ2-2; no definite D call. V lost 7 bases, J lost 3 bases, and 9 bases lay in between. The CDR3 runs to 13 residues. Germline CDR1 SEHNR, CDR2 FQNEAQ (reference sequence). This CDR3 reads CASTPRDTGELFF. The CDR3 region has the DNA TGTGCCAGCACCCCACGGGACACCGGGGAGCTGTTTTTT.

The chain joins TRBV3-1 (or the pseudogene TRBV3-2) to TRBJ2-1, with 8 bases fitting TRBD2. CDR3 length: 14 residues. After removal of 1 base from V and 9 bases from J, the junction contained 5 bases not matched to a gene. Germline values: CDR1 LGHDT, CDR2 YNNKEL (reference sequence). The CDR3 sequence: CASSQAGGRFEQFF. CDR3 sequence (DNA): TGTGCCAGCAGCCAAGCGGGGGGGCGGTTTGAGCAGTTCTTC.

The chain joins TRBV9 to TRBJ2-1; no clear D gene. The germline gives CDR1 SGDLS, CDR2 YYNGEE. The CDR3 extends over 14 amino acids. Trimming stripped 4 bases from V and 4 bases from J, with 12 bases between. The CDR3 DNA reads TGTGCCAGCAGCCCCATGAGTTCTTACAATGAGCAGTTCTTC. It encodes CASSPMSSYNEQFF.

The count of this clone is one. CDR3 nucleotide sequence: TGTGCCAGCAGCCAACCGGGACTAGTTACAGATACGCAGTATTTT. Amino acid sequence: CASSQPGLVTDTQYF. This chain joins TRBV3-1 (or the pseudogene TRBV3-2) and TRBJ2-3; TRBD2 matches 8 bases. The ends lost 2 bases at V and 3 bases at J; junction bases unmatched: 4. The germline V gene encodes CDR1 LGHDT and CDR2 YNNKEL (reference sequence). There are 15 residues in the CDR3.

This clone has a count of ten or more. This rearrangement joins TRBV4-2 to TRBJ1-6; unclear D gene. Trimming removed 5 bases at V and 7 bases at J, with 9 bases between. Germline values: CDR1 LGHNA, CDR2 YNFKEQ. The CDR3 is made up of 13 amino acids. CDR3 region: CASSSQQNSPLHF. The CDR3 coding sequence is TGTGCCAGCAGCAGTCAACAGAATTCACCCCTCCACTTT.

CDR3 nucleotide sequence: TGCAGCGTGGGGGCGAACACTGAAGCTTTCTTT. This codes for CSVGANTEAFF. The V gene is TRBV29-1, the J gene TRBJ1-1, with a weak D call TRBD1 (6 bases). The germline CDR1 and CDR2 sequences are SQVTM and ANQGSEA. V was cut by 6 bases and J by 1 base, with 6 bases left in between. This CDR3 has 11 amino acids.

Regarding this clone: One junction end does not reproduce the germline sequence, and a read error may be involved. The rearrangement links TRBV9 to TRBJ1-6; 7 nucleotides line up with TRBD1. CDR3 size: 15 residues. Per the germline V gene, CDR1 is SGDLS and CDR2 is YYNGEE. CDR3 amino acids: CASRVGTDYNSPLHF. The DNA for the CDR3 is TGTGCCAGCAGGGTAGGGACAGATTATAATTCACCCCTCCACTTT.

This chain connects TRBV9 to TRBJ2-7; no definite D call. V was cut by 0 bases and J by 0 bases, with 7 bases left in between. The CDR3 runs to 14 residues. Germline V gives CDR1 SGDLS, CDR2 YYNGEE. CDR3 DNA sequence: TGTGCCAGCAGCGTAGGACAACTCTCCTACGAGCAGTACTTC. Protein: CASSVGQLSYEQYF.

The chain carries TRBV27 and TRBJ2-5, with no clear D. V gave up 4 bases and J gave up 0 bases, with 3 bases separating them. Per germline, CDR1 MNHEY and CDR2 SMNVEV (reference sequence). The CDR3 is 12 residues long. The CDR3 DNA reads TGTGCCAGCAGTTCGTACCAAGAGACCCAGTACTTC. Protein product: CASSSYQETQYF.

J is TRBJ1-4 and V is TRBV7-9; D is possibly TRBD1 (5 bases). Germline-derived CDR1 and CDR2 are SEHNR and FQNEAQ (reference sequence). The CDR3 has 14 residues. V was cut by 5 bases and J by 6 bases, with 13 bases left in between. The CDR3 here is CASSPGGGDEKLFF. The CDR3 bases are TGTGCCAGCAGCCCAGGCGGGGGGGATGAAAAACTGTTTTTT.

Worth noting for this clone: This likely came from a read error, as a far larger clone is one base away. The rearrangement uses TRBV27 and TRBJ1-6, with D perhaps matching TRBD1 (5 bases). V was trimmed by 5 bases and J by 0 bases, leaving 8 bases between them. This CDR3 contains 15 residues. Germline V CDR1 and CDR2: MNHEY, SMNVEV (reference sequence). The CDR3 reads CASSQDSSYNSPLHF. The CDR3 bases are TGTGCCAGCAGTCAAGACAGCTCCTATAATTCACCCCTCCACTTT.

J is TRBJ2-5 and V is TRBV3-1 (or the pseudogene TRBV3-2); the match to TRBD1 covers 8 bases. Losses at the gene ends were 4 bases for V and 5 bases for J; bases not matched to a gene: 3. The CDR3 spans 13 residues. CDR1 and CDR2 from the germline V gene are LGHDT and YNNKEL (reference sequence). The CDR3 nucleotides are TGTGCCAGCAGCCTAAACAGGGGGGAGACCCAGTACTTC. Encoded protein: CASSLNRGETQYF.

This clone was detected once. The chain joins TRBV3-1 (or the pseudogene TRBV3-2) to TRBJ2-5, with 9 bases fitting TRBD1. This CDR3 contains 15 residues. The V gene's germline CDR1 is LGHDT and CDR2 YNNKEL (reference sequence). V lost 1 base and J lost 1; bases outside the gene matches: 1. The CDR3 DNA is TGTGCCAGCAGCCAAGGGACAGGGGTCCAAGAGACCCAGTACTTC. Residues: CASSQGTGVQETQYF.

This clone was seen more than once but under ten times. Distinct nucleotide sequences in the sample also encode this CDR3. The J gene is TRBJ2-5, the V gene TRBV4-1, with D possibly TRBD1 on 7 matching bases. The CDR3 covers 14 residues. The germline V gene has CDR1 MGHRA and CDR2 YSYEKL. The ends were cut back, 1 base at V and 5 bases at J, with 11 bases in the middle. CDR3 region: CASSQVSGGETQYF. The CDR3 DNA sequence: TGCGCCAGCAGCCAAGTTTCAGGGGGGGAGACCCAGTACTTC.

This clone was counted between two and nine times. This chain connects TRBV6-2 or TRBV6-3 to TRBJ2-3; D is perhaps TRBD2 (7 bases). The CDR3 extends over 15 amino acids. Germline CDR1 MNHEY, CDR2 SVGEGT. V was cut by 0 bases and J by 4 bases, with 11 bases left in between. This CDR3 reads CASSYSRGPADTQYF. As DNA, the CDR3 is TGTGCCAGCAGTTACTCGCGGGGGCCGGCAGATACGCAGTATTTT.